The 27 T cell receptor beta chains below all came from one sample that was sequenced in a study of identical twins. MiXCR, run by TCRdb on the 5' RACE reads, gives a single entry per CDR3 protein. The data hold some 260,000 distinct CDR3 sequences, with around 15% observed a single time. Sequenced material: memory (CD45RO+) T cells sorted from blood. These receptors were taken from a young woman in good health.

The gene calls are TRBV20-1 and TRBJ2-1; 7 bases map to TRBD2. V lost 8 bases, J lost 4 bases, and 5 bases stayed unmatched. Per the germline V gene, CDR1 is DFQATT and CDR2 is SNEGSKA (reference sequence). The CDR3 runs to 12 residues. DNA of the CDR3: TGCAGTCAGCGGGGTGGATACAATGAGCAGTTCTTC. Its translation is CSQRGGYNEQFF.

For the CDR3, the DNA is TGCGCCAGCAGCTTGGTAACCCCCGGATTCGGTCCAGATACGCAGTATTTT. Translated: CASSLVTPGFGPDTQYF. The V and J genes are TRBV5-1 and TRBJ2-3; D gene ambiguous. The CDR3 has 17 residues. With 0 bases removed from V and 4 bases from J, the gap between germline ends came to 18 bases. Germline loops: CDR1 SGHRS, CDR2 YFSETQ.

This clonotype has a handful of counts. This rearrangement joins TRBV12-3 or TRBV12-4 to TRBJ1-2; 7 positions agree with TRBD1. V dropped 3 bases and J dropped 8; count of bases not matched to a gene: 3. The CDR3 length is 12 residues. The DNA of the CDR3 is TGTGCCAGCAGTTTCCACAGGGGCGGCTACACCTTC. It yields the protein CASSFHRGGYTF.

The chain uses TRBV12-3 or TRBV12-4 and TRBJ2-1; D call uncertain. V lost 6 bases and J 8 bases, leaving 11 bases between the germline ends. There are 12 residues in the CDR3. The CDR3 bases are TGTGCCAGCAGCAACTCGGTCCATGAGCAGTTCTTC. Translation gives CASSNSVHEQFF.

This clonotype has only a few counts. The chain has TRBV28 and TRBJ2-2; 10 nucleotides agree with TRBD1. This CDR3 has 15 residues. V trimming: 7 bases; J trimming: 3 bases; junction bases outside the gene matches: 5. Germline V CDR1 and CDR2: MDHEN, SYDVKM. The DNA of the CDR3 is TGTGCCAGCACCTTTGACAGGGGGCACACCGGGGAGCTGTTTTTT. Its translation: CASTFDRGHTGELFF.

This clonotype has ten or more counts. This chain's CDR3 is CASSSRQGKFF. DNA for the CDR3: TGTGCCAGCAGCTCGAGACAGGGCAAGTTCTTC. This chain links TRBV7-2 with TRBJ2-1; 7 positions match TRBD1. Trimming cost V 4 bases and J 14 bases; bases outside gene matches: 5. CDR1 and CDR2 (germline): SGHTA, FQGNSA. The CDR3 has 11 residues. Filled out from reference TRBV7-2 and TRBJ2-1, the complete variable domain reads GAGVSQSPSNKVTEKGKDVELRCDPISGHTALYWYRQSLGQGLEFLIYFQGNSAPDKSGLPSDRFSAERTGGSVSTLTIQRTQQEDSAVYLCASSSRQGKFFGPGTRLTVL.

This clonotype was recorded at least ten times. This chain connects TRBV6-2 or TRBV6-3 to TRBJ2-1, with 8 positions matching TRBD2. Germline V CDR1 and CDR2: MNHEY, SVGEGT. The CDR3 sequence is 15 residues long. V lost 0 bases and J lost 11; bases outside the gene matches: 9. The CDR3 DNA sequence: TGTGCCAGCAGTTACTCCGGGAGGGCCTGGGAGAAGCAGTTCTTC. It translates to CASSYSGRAWEKQFF.

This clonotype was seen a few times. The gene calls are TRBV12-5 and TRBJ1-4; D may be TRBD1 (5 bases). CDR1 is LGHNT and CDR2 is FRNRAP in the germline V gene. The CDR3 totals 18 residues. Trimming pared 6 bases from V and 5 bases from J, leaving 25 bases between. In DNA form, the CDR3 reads TGTGCTAGTGGCGATGAGCCGGGACTCCCGCTCGGGAATGAAAAACTGTTTTTT. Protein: CASGDEPGLPLGNEKLFF.

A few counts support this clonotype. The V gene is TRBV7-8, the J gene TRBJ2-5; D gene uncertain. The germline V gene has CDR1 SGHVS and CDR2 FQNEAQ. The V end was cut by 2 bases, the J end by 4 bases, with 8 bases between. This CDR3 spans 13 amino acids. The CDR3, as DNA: TGTGCCAGCAGCTTATCCCAGCGAGAGACCCAGTACTTC. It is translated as CASSLSQRETQYF.

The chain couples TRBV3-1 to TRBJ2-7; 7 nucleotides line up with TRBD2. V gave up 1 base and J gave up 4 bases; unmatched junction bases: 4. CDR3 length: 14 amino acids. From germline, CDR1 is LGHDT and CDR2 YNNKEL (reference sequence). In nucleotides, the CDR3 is TGTGCCAGCAGCCAAGGCGGGAGCGGATACGAGCAGTACTTC. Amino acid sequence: CASSQGGSGYEQYF.

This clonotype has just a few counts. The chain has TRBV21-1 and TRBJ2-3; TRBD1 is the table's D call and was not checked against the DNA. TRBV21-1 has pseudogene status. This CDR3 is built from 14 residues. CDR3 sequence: CASSSRQVTDTQYF. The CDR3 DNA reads TGTGCCAGCAGCTCCCGACAGGTCACAGATACGCAGTATTTT.

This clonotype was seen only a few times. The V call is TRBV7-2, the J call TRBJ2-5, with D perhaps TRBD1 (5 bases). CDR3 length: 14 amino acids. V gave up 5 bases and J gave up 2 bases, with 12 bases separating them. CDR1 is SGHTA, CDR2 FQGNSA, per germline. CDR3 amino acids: CASSVTVRQETQYF. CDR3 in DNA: TGTGCCAGCAGCGTGACAGTGAGACAAGAGACCCAGTACTTC.

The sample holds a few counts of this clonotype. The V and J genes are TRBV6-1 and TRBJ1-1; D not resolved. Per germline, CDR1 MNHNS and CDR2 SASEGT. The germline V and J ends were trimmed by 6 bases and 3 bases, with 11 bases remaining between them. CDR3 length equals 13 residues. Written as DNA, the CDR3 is TGTGCCAGCAGAGTAGACGGATACACTGAAGCTTTCTTT. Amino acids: CASRVDGYTEAFF.

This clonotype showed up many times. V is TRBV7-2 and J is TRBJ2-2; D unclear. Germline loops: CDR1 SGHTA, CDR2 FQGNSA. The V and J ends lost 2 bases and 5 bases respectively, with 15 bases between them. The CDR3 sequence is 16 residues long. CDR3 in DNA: TGTGCCAGCAGCTTAACGTGGCCTCCACCAACCGGGGAGCTGTTTTTT. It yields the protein CASSLTWPPPTGELFF.

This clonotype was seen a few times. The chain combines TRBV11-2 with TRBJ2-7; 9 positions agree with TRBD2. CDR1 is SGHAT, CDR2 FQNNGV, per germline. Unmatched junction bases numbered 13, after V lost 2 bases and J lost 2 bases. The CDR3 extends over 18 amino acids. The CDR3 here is CASSLQLSASGTPYEQYF. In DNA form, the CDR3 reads TGTGCCAGCAGCTTACAATTATCGGCTAGCGGGACACCCTACGAGCAGTACTTC. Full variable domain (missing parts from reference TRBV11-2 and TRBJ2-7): EAGVAQSPRYKIIEKRQSVAFWCNPISGHATLYWYQQILGQGPKLLIQFQNNGVVDDSQLPKDRFSAERLKGVDSTLKIQPAKLEDSAVYLCASSLQLSASGTPYEQYFGPGTRLTVT.

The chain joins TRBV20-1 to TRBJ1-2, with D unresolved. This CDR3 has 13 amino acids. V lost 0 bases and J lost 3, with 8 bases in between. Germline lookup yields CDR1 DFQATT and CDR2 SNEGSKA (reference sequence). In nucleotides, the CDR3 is TGCAGTGCTAGAGATAAAAGTTACTATGGCTACACCTTC. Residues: CSARDKSYYGYTF.

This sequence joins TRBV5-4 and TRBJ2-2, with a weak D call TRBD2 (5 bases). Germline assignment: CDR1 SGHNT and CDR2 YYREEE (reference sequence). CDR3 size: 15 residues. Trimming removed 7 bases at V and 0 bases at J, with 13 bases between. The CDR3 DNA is TGTGCCAGCGGCCCCGGGATTACGAACACCGGGGAGCTGTTTTTT. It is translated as CASGPGITNTGELFF.

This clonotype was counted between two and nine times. CDR3 protein: CASSLGAGGSEKLFF. The CDR3 bases are TGTGCCAGCAGCTTGGGGGCAGGGGGTAGTGAAAAACTGTTTTTT. This sequence joins TRBV5-5 and TRBJ1-4, with 7 bases that match TRBD1. The CDR3 spans 15 residues. Germline trimming cut 0 bases from V and 7 bases from J; bases unmatched to any gene: 6. Germline V gives CDR1 SGHKS, CDR2 YYEKEE (reference sequence).

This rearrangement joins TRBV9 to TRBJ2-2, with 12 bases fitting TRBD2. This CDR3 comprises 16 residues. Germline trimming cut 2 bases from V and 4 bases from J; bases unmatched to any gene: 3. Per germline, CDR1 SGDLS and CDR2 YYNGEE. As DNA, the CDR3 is TGTGCCAGCAGCGTGACTAGCGGGAGCGGCACCGGGGAGCTGTTTTTT. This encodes CASSVTSGSGTGELFF.

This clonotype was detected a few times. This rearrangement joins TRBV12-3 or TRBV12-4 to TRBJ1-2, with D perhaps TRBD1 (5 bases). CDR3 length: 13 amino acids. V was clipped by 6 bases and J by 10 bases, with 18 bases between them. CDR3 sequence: CASRQGDKPVYTF. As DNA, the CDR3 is TGTGCCAGCAGGCAGGGCGACAAGCCAGTCTACACCTTC.

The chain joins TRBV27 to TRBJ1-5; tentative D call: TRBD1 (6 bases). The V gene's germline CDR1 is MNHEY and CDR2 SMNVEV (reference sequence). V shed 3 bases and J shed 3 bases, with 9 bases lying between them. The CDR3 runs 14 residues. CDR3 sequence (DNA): TGTGCCAGCAGTTTGGCAGGGGCCAATCAGCCCCAGCATTTT. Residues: CASSLAGANQPQHF.

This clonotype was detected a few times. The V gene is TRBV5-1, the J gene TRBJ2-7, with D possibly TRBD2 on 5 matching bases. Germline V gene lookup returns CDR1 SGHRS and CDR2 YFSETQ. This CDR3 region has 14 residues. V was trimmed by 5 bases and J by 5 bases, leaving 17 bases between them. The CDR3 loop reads CASSPDEGDNEQYF. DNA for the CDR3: TGCGCCAGCAGTCCGGACGAGGGTGACAACGAGCAGTACTTC.

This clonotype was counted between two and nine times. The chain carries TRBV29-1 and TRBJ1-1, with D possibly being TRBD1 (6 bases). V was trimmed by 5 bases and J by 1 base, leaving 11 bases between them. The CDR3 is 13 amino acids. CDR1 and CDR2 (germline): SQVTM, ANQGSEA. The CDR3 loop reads CSVQGQPNTEAFF. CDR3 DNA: TGCAGCGTTCAAGGACAGCCGAACACTGAAGCTTTCTTT.

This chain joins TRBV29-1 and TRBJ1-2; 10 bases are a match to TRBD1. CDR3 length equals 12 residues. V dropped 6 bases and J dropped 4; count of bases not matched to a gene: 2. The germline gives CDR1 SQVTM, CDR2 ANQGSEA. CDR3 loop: CSVGQGRYGYTF. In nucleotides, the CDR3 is TGCAGCGTGGGACAGGGGCGCTATGGCTACACCTTC.

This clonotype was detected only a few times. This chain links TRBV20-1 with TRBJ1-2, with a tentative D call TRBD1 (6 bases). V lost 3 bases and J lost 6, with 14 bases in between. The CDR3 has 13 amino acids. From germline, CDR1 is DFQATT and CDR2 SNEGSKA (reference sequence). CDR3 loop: CSASRAGDDGYTF. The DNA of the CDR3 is TGCAGTGCTAGTCGGGCAGGGGACGATGGCTACACCTTC.

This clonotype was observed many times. CDR3 bases: TGTGCCAGCAGCCGCGACAGGGGGAACAATCAGCCCCAGCATTTT. Translated: CASSRDRGNNQPQHF. The J gene is TRBJ1-5, the V gene TRBV7-2; 9 bases fit TRBD1. The CDR3 sequence is 15 residues long. Unmatched junction bases numbered 5, after V lost 5 bases and J lost 3 bases. The germline gives CDR1 SGHTA, CDR2 FQGNSA.

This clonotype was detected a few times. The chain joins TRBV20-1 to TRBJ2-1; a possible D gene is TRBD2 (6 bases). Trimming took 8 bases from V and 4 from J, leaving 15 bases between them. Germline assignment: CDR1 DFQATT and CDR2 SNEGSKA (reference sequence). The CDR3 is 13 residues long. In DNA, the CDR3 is TGCAGTACGGCGGGACCCAATTACAATGAGCAGTTCTTC. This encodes CSTAGPNYNEQFF.